This T cell receptor beta chain was sequenced for a study of blood T cell repertoires in COVID-19. Study in general: Acute and convalescent COVID-19 specimens originated in the United States, Italy and Spain. Nucleic acid was either cDNA or gDNA, and it came from T cells, B-cell-depleted T cells, or PBMCs.

Original handling: Reference gene primer amplification gave estimated nucleated cell counts. Generated by immunoSEQ multiplex PCR, the TCRdb table keeps only in-frame clones and is missing some. That table supplies the V and J calls and clone size; D and trimming were determined from the DNA. The sample yields 140,000 to 150,000 clones, approximately 88% seen once. The CDR3 is 16 amino acids. V lost 7 bases, J lost 3 bases, and 19 bases lay in between. Germline V gene lookup returns CDR1 LNHDA and CDR2 SQIVND (reference sequence). The genes are TRBV19 and TRBJ1-5; D is possibly TRBD1 (6 bases). The source material was peripheral blood. The sequence was collected from an older man with acute or convalescent COVID-19. In nucleotides, the CDR3 is TGTGCCAGTACGAGTTGGGGGCAAGGCCTCAATCAGCCCCAGCATTTT. This sequence encodes CASTSWGQGLNQPQHF.